A single sample gave rise to the 16 T cell receptor beta chains below, sequenced in a study of TIL therapy for anti-PD-1-resistant metastatic lung cancer. Sequencing used immunoSEQ v3. This table comes from immunoSEQ multiplex PCR, and its TCRdb copy is limited to in-frame clones, with some not included. The sample carries about 36,000 clones, around 67% recorded once. Stated time point: pre-treatment sample, taken before nivolumab and TIL therapy. The sample here was blood, taken at baseline. The receptors shown here come from a person between 25 and 80 years old with non-small cell lung cancer.

The genes are TRBV5-5 and TRBJ2-5, with 7 bases identical to TRBD1. This CDR3 is built from 16 residues. Germline loops: CDR1 SGHKS, CDR2 YYEKEE (reference sequence). Unmatched junction bases numbered 11, after V lost 4 bases and J lost 2 bases. In nucleotides, the CDR3 is TGTGCCAGCAGCACGGACAGGTCCAACCGACAAGAGACCCAGTACTTC. Its translation: CASSTDRSNRQETQYF.

The V gene is TRBV11-2, the J gene TRBJ2-1; a possible D gene is TRBD1 (7 bases). CDR1 and CDR2 from the germline V gene are SGHAT and FQNNGV. V shed 4 bases and J shed 4 bases, with 23 bases lying between them. The CDR3 is 18 amino acids. For the CDR3, the DNA is TGTGCCAGCAGCTCTGGACAGGCTGAACTAGCCATGTACAATGAGCAGTTCTTC. Amino acid sequence: CASSSGQAELAMYNEQFF.

There are a few counts of this clone. This sequence joins TRBV2 and TRBJ1-2; no reliable D call. Trimming removed 8 bases at V and 3 bases at J, with 13 bases between. The germline V gene has CDR1 SNHLY and CDR2 FYNNEI. This CDR3 is built from 13 residues. The CDR3 region is CASLDGRDYGYTF. The CDR3 DNA reads as TGTGCCAGCCTCGACGGACGGGACTATGGCTACACCTTC.

The CDR3 sequence is CASSPRQGINTGELFF. As DNA, the CDR3 is TGTGCCAGCAGCCCGAGACAGGGAATAAACACCGGGGAGCTGTTTTTT. This sequence joins TRBV9 and TRBJ2-2; 7 bases line up with TRBD1. J was trimmed by 2 bases and V by 4 bases; bases with no gene match: 8. Looked up from germline, CDR1 is SGDLS and CDR2 is YYNGEE. CDR3 length: 16 amino acids.

This chain links TRBV6-5 with TRBJ2-5; 12 positions agree with TRBD2. The germline gives CDR1 MNHEY, CDR2 SVGAGI. The CDR3 runs 15 residues. Unmatched junction bases numbered 6, after V lost 5 bases and J lost 5 bases. CDR3 sequence (DNA): TGTGCCAGCAGTATTGGACTAGCGGGGCAGGAGACCCAGTACTTC. It codes for CASSIGLAGQETQYF.

This chain links TRBV7-2 with TRBJ1-6; D gene ambiguous. The CDR3 length is 18 residues. V was pared by 3 bases and J by 5 bases, with 20 bases between. CDR1 and CDR2 (germline): SGHTA, FQGNSA. CDR3 loop: CASSFLRVEVAHNSPLHF. For the CDR3, the DNA is TGTGCCAGCAGCTTTTTGAGGGTTGAGGTGGCGCATAATTCACCCCTCCACTTT.

The chain carries TRBV29-1 and TRBJ2-7; D gene uncertain. The CDR3 is 10 residues long. Trimming shortened V by 0 bases and J by 7 bases, and 4 bases separated the two germline ends. CDR1 SQVTM and CDR2 ANQGSEA come from the germline V gene. CDR3 in amino acids: CSVEDGEQYF. The CDR3 nucleotides read TGCAGCGTTGAAGACGGGGAGCAGTACTTC.

This clone was observed once. The V gene is TRBV5-1, the J gene TRBJ2-1; TRBD1 or TRBD2 may be the D gene (6 bases each). CDR1 SGHRS and CDR2 YFSETQ come from the germline V gene. The CDR3 runs to 14 residues. V lost 3 bases, J lost 7 bases, and 14 bases lay in between. The CDR3 protein is CASSWGAPRNEQFF. CDR3 DNA sequence: TGCGCCAGCAGCTGGGGGGCTCCTAGGAATGAGCAGTTCTTC.

A few counts support this clone. CDR3 coding DNA: TGTGCCAGCAGTATCTTGGACAGGGACAATTCACCCCTCCACTTT. Encoded protein: CASSILDRDNSPLHF. V usage is TRBV7-8 and J usage is TRBJ1-6; TRBD1 agrees at 8 bases. The V and J ends lost 6 bases and 7 bases, in that order; junction bases with no gene match: 8. The CDR3 spans 15 residues. Germline CDR1 SGHVS, CDR2 FQNEAQ. The complete variable domain, with remaining parts taken from reference TRBV7-8 and TRBJ1-6, reads GAGVSQSPRYKVAKRGQDVALRCDPISGHVSLFWYQQALGQGPEFLTYFQNEAQLDKSGLPSDRFFAERPEGSVSTLKIQRTQQEDSAVYLCASSILDRDNSPLHFGNGTRLTVT.

The CDR3 DNA follows: TGTGCCAGTAGTATTCGAGGGTCACAGGAGCAGTTCTTC. Translation gives CASSIRGSQEQFF. The rearrangement joins TRBV19 to TRBJ2-1; maybe TRBD2 (5 bases). V was clipped by 3 bases and J by 10 bases, with 13 bases between them. The CDR3 is 13 amino acids. CDR1 and CDR2 from the germline V gene are LNHDA and SQIVND (reference sequence). The variable domain in full, with the rest retrieved from reference TRBV19 and TRBJ2-1, is DGGITQSPKYLFRKEGQNVTLSCEQNLNHDAMYWYRQDPGQGLRLIYYSQIVNDFQKGDIAEGYSVSREKKESFPLTVTSAQKNPTAFYLCASSIRGSQEQFFGPGTRLTVL.

The V and J genes are TRBV7-7 and TRBJ2-5, with 7 nucleotides matching TRBD2. The junction had 6 bases not matched to a gene; V was cut back by 4 bases and J by 1 base. This CDR3 comprises 15 residues. Germline lookup yields CDR1 SSHAT and CDR2 FNYEAQ (reference sequence). The CDR3 sequence is CASSSDPSGQETQYF. For the CDR3, the DNA is TGTGCCAGCAGCTCCGACCCTAGCGGCCAAGAGACCCAGTACTTC. Full variable domain (missing parts from reference TRBV7-7 and TRBJ2-5): GAGVSQSPRYKVTKRGQDVTLRCDPISSHATLYWYQQALGQGPEFLTYFNYEAQPDKSGLPSDRFSAERPEGSISTLTIQRTEQRDSAMYRCASSSDPSGQETQYFGPGTRLLVL.

V gene TRBV6-1 combines with J gene TRBJ1-1, with D hard to call. The length of the CDR3 is 15 residues. Deletions cut 5 bases from V and 3 bases from J, with 16 bases between. The germline gives CDR1 MNHNS, CDR2 SASEGT. For the CDR3, the DNA is TGTGCCAGCAGTTCCGGGGAGGTTAAGCACACTGAAGCTTTCTTT. This gives the protein CASSSGEVKHTEAFF.

V usage is TRBV11-3 and J usage is TRBJ2-2; 12 nucleotides match TRBD2. Germline V lookup: CDR1 SGHNT, CDR2 YENEEA. The trim removed 6 bases at V and 6 bases at J, leaving 5 bases unmatched. This CDR3 spans 15 amino acids. This chain's CDR3 is CASSTLAGGAGELFF. The CDR3 DNA reads TGTGCCAGCAGTACACTAGCGGGAGGTGCCGGGGAGCTGTTTTTT. Supplemented by reference TRBV11-3 and TRBJ2-2, the full variable domain reads EAGVVQSPRYKIIEKKQPVAFWCNPISGHNTLYWYLQNLGQGPELLIRYENEEAVDDSQLPKDRFSAERLKGVDSTLKIQPAELGDSAVYLCASSTLAGGAGELFFGEGSRLTVL.

The chain links TRBV27 to TRBJ2-7; 7 bases match TRBD1. The V gene end was trimmed by 4 bases and the J gene end by 2 bases; junction bases not matched to a gene: 2. Germline CDR1 is MNHEY and CDR2 is SMNVEV (reference sequence). This CDR3 region has 13 residues. The CDR3 here is CASSSGGTYEQYF. DNA of the CDR3: TGTGCCAGCAGTTCAGGGGGAACCTACGAGCAGTACTTC.

The rearrangement uses TRBV7-2 and TRBJ2-3; a weak D match, TRBD2 (6 bases). The CDR3 is made up of 14 amino acids. Trimming cost V 7 bases and J 3 bases, with 14 bases left between them. The germline V gene has CDR1 SGHTA and CDR2 FQGNSA. CDR3 DNA sequence: TGTGCCAGCAACAAACGGGGGAGTACAGATACGCAGTATTTT. Translation gives CASNKRGSTDTQYF.

The V call is TRBV28, the J call TRBJ1-2; 8 bases line up with TRBD1. The CDR3 loop spans 14 amino acids. Germline trimming cut 2 bases from V and 4 bases from J; bases unmatched to any gene: 3. Looked up from germline, CDR1 is MDHEN and CDR2 is SYDVKM. DNA of the CDR3: TGTGCCAGCAGTTTAGGACAGGGCTTCTATGGCTACACCTTC. This sequence encodes CASSLGQGFYGYTF.